This is a list of T cell receptor beta chains from one sample in a study of T-cell reconstitution after alpha-beta-depleted transplantation in children. MiXCR, applied by TCRdb to the PCR reads, yields one record per CDR3 protein. The sample has about 580,000 distinct CDR3 sequences; 20% to 25% are singletons. The source material was PBMCs, mostly from graft donor cells, sampled 360 days after TCRalphabeta/CD19-depleted stem cell transplant. Receptors originate from a boy in the first two years of life who had a stem cell transplant for acute myeloid leukemia, so the T cells may come from the graft donor. Each CDR3 is given with its conserved first and last residue. The order of the fields is clone size, D gene, J gene, V gene, CDR3 DNA, CDR3 protein. D genes are given only for firm matches. The listing skips clone size in some rows; elsewhere it reads once, few, many or a size class.

>few|-|TRBJ1-2|TRBV10-1
TGCGCCAGCAGTGACGACCTCTATGGCTACACCTTC
CASSDDLYGYTF
>-|-|TRBJ2-1|TRBV9
TGTGCCAGCAGCCAGGGGGGGTTAGGAAGCTCCTACAATGAGCAGTTCTTC
CASSQGGLGSSYNEQFF
>-|TRBD2|TRBJ2-3|TRBV7-2
TGTGCCAGCAGCTTCATACTAGCGGGCCTCACAGATACGCAGTATTTT
CASSFILAGLTDTQYF
>few|-|TRBJ1-1|TRBV3-1
TGTGCCAGCAGCCGAAGGAGTGAAGCTTTCTTT
CASSRRSEAFF
>many|-|TRBJ1-2|TRBV7-9
TGTGCCAGCAGCCCCCGGGAGGGCGGCTATGGCTACACCTTC
CASSPREGGYGYTF
>few|TRBD1|TRBJ1-1|TRBV29-1
TGCATCAAGGACAGGGGGCTTCCCGTGGGGACTGAAGCTTTCTTT
CIKDRGLPVGTEAFF
>-|TRBD1|TRBJ2-4|TRBV20-1
TGCAGTGCCAACCCTACAGGGGTCAAAAACATTCAGTACTTC
CSANPTGVKNIQYF
>few|-|TRBJ2-5|TRBV27
TGTGCCAGCAGTTCGCGGACAGCTAGGGAGACCCAGTACTTC
CASSSRTARETQYF
>-|-|TRBJ2-2|TRBV10-2
TGCGCCAGCAGTTTGGGAACAAAAGCTCCCGGGGAGCTGTTTTTT
CASSLGTKAPGELFF
>-|-|TRBJ2-3|TRBV6-1
TGTGCCAGCACTGAAAGTGGGACACTCACAGATACGCAGTATTTT
CASTESGTLTDTQYF
>many|-|TRBJ1-1|TRBV7-9
TGTGCCAGCAGCTTAGCGTCAGGGCGCCCTGAAGCTTTCTTT
CASSLASGRPEAFF
>many|-|TRBJ2-5|TRBV11-2
TGTGCCAGCAGGTCCCCGGGACGTTTAAAAGAGACCCAGTACTTC
CASRSPGRLKETQYF
>-|-|TRBJ1-4|TRBV6-1
TGTGCCAGCTCCCCCGTGCCATCAACTAATGAAAAACTGTTTTTT
CASSPVPSTNEKLFF
>few|TRBD2|TRBJ2-3|TRBV29-1
TGCAGCGTCGACCGGCGGGGGGCGGTAGATACGCAGTATTTT
CSVDRRGAVDTQYF
>few|TRBD2|TRBJ2-3|TRBV20-1
TGCAGTGCTACCGGAGGTAGCGGGGGCCCTCGAGATACGCAGTATTTT
CSATGGSGGPRDTQYF
>-|-|TRBJ2-3|TRBV6-6
TGTGCCAGCAAGCTAGCCTTTCTAGATACGCAGTATTTT
CASKLAFLDTQYF
>-|-|TRBJ1-3|TRBV12-3/TRBV12-4
TGTGCCAGCAGTATCTACAGGGATGGGGTTGGAAACACCATATATTTT
CASSIYRDGVGNTIYF
>many|-|TRBJ2-1|TRBV29-1
TGCAGCGCCCAGGGGGGTCGGTCCTACAATGAGCAGTTCTTC
CSAQGGRSYNEQFF
>-|TRBD1|TRBJ1-5|TRBV9
TGTGCCAGCAGCGTAGGGACAGGGGGTGGTCAGCCCCAGCATTTT
CASSVGTGGGQPQHF
>-|-|TRBJ2-7|TRBV12-3/TRBV12-4
TGTGCCAGCAGTGTGGTCCCCTACGAGCAGTACTTC
CASSVVPYEQYF
>many|-|TRBJ2-1|TRBV9
TGTGCCAGCAGGTCGGGAGGGGGCCGCTACAATGAGCAGTTCTTC
CASRSGGGRYNEQFF
>few|-|TRBJ2-7|TRBV20-1
TGCAGTGCGAACCGGGCCCCGTTTTCCTACGAGCAGTACTTC
CSANRAPFSYEQYF
>many|TRBD1|TRBJ2-3|TRBV20-1
TGCAGTGCTAGGAGGACAGGGGGCGGTCAGGATACGCAGTATTTT
CSARRTGGGQDTQYF
>few|-|TRBJ2-1|TRBV12-3/TRBV12-4
TGTGCCAGCAGTCTAGGCCTCACAGGGAACTCCTACAATGAGCAGTTCTTC
CASSLGLTGNSYNEQFF
>few|-|TRBJ1-2|TRBV5-1
TGTGCCAGCAGCTTAGCCCGGGATGGCTACACCTTC
CASSLARDGYTF
>many|TRBD2|TRBJ2-7|TRBV15
TGTGCCACCAGCAGACCCCGGACTAGTCCCCACGAGCAGTACTTC
CATSRPRTSPHEQYF
>few|-|TRBJ1-4|TRBV10-3
TGTGCCATCAGACGGACCAGGGAAGAAAAACTGTTTTTT
CAIRRTREEKLFF
>few|-|TRBJ2-1|TRBV6-5
TGTGCCAGCAGCTACGTTGGTGAGCAGTTCTTC
CASSYVGEQFF
>once|TRBD2|TRBJ2-3|TRBV5-1
TGCGCCAGCACCCCGTATCGGGCGGGGGGGCCAGATACGCAGTATTTT
CASTPYRAGGPDTQYF